This is a list of T cell receptor beta chains from one sample in a study of regulatory and conventional T cells in RAG deficiency. This table comes from immunoSEQ multiplex PCR, and its TCRdb copy is limited to in-frame clones, with some not included. The sample shows 9,400 or so clones, roughly nine tenths of them seen only once. These sequences were also reported in another study, on regulatory T cells.

The specimen was Tregs sorted from blood. All receptors derive from a human donor in good health. CDR3s include the opening cysteine and the closing phenylalanine or tryptophan. D genes are given only for firm matches. Clone size is stated in some rows and not others, as once, few, many or a class when expanded.

DNA: TGTGCCAGCAGCCCGGCCCCCCAAGAGACCCAGTACTTC
CDR3: CASSPAPQETQYF
D: .
V: TRBV11-2
J: TRBJ2-5
size: .

DNA: TGTGCCAGCAGCGACCCTCCTCGGGGGGCAACACCATACAATGAGCAGTTCTTC
CDR3: CASSDPPRGATPYNEQFF
D: .
V: TRBV7-9
J: TRBJ2-1
size: .

DNA: TGCAGTGCTAGGGGCCGCACTGAAGCTTTCTTT
CDR3: CSARGRTEAFF
D: .
V: TRBV20-1
J: TRBJ1-1
size: .

DNA: TGTGCCAGCAGCTTAGAGGGGGGAGCTAGATACAATGAGCAGTTCTTC
CDR3: CASSLEGGARYNEQFF
D: .
V: TRBV7-6
J: TRBJ2-1
size: .

DNA: TGCGCCAGCAGCTTGGATGGACAGAATCAGCCCCAGCATTTT
CDR3: CASSLDGQNQPQHF
D: .
V: TRBV5-1
J: TRBJ1-5
size: .

DNA: TGTGCCAGCAGTTTATCGACCAGATCCAACTATGGCTACACCTTC
CDR3: CASSLSTRSNYGYTF
D: .
V: TRBV27
J: TRBJ1-2
size: .

DNA: TGTGCCACCAGCAGAGATAGTGCCGGGAAAAACATTCAGTACTTC
CDR3: CATSRDSAGKNIQYF
D: .
V: TRBV15
J: TRBJ2-4
size: .

DNA: TGTGCCAGCAGGGCTGGACAGGTTCAAGAGACCCAGTACTTC
CDR3: CASRAGQVQETQYF
D: TRBD1
V: TRBV2
J: TRBJ2-5
size: once

DNA: TGTGCCATCAGTGGCGGGCCTAGCGGGGACAATGAGCAGTTCTTC
CDR3: CAISGGPSGDNEQFF
D: TRBD2
V: TRBV10-3
J: TRBJ2-1
size: .

DNA: TGTGCCAGCAGCTTACAGGGAAATCGTGTCTACAATGAGCAGTTCTTC
CDR3: CASSLQGNRVYNEQFF
D: .
V: TRBV7-2
J: TRBJ2-1
size: .

DNA: TGTGCCAGCAGGAGGCCAGGGGGAAACGAGCAGTTCTTC
CDR3: CASRRPGGNEQFF
D: TRBD1
V: TRBV6-1
J: TRBJ2-1
size: .

DNA: TGTGCCAGCAGCCAAGACAGTCTCTCTGGAAACACCATATATTTT
CDR3: CASSQDSLSGNTIYF
D: .
V: TRBV7-9
J: TRBJ1-3
size: .

DNA: TGTGCCAGCAGTGACCAGGGACCCATGAACACTGAAGCTTTCTTT
CDR3: CASSDQGPMNTEAFF
D: .
V: TRBV6-1
J: TRBJ1-1
size: once

DNA: TGTGCCAGCAGGAGACAGGGGTTTGGCAATCAGCCCCAGCATTTT
CDR3: CASRRQGFGNQPQHF
D: TRBD1
V: TRBV6-6
J: TRBJ1-5
size: once

DNA: TGTGCCAGCAGGATGGACGAAAAGCAGTTCTTC
CDR3: CASRMDEKQFF
D: .
V: TRBV21-1
J: TRBJ2-1
size: .

DNA: TGTGCCAGCAGTGAAGGACAGAATAGTCCCCAGCATTTT
CDR3: CASSEGQNSPQHF
D: .
V: TRBV6-1
J: TRBJ1-5
size: .

DNA: TGTGCCAGCAGTTACTCGGAAAGGTACGAGCAGTACTTC
CDR3: CASSYSERYEQYF
D: .
V: TRBV6-6
J: TRBJ2-7
size: .

DNA: TGCGCCAGCAGCTTGGGTGGCGGGAGGACCTCCTACGAGCAGTACTTC
CDR3: CASSLGGGRTSYEQYF
D: TRBD2
V: TRBV5-1
J: TRBJ2-7
size: .

DNA: TGTGCCAGTAACCCCCAAGGGGCAGTCCTAGGCTACACCTTC
CDR3: CASNPQGAVLGYTF
D: .
V: TRBV19
J: TRBJ1-2
size: .

DNA: TGTGCCAGCAGCCACCTCGACAGGGTGGGCACTGAAGCTTTCTTT
CDR3: CASSHLDRVGTEAFF
D: TRBD1
V: TRBV7-9
J: TRBJ1-1
size: .

DNA: TGCGCCAGCAGTGGGACTAGCGGGAGGGCCTGGTACGAGCAGTACTTC
CDR3: CASSGTSGRAWYEQYF
D: TRBD2
V: TRBV5-1
J: TRBJ2-7
size: .

DNA: TGCGCCAGCAGCCAAGCCCTGCAGGGGATAGATTACGAGCAGTACTTC
CDR3: CASSQALQGIDYEQYF
D: .
V: TRBV4-1
J: TRBJ2-7
size: .

DNA: TGTGCCAGCAGCTTAGAGTCCGGCTCGGCTGGCTACACCTTC
CDR3: CASSLESGSAGYTF
D: .
V: TRBV7-9
J: TRBJ1-2
size: few

DNA: TGCGCCAGCAGCTTGCCGGGGAGCTCTGGGGCCAACGTCCTGACTTTC
CDR3: CASSLPGSSGANVLTF
D: .
V: TRBV5-1
J: TRBJ2-6
size: .

DNA: TGTGCCAGTAGTCCTCACCCTCACGTCCAGAAGGGCTACGAGCAGTACTTC
CDR3: CASSPHPHVQKGYEQYF
D: .
V: TRBV19
J: TRBJ2-7
size: few

DNA: TGTGCCAGCAGCCCGCCCGGGGCCCGCAATGAGCAGTTCTTC
CDR3: CASSPPGARNEQFF
D: .
V: TRBV7-2
J: TRBJ2-1
size: once

DNA: TGTGCCAGCAGCTCATTAGCGGGAGCTACCTCCTACAATGAGCAGTTCTTC
CDR3: CASSSLAGATSYNEQFF
D: TRBD2
V: TRBV5-6
J: TRBJ2-1
size: .

DNA: TGTGCCAGCAAACGTAGAAGCAATCAGCCCCAGCATTTT
CDR3: CASKRRSNQPQHF
D: .
V: TRBV2
J: TRBJ1-5
size: once

DNA: TGTGCCAGCAGTGAACCGGGAGGGGTTGGAAGCACAGATACGCAGTATTTT
CDR3: CASSEPGGVGSTDTQYF
D: TRBD2
V: TRBV2
J: TRBJ2-3
size: .

DNA: TGCGCCAGCAGCCGCCAACGGGACAGGAACTCTGGGGCCAACGTCCTGACTTTC
CDR3: CASSRQRDRNSGANVLTF
D: TRBD1
V: TRBV5-1
J: TRBJ2-6
size: .

DNA: TGTGCCCGCCAGGGCGCAACTAATGAAAAACTGTTTTTT
CDR3: CARQGATNEKLFF
D: .
V: TRBV21-1
J: TRBJ1-4
size: few

DNA: TGTGCCAGCAGCTTAGGGGGCGGGGGCCAGGGGAGGGAGCAGTTCTTC
CDR3: CASSLGGGGQGREQFF
D: .
V: TRBV7-8
J: TRBJ2-1
size: .

DNA: TGTGCCAGCAGCACAGGGGACAGGGGGTCTGACCAGCCCCAGCATTTT
CDR3: CASSTGDRGSDQPQHF
D: TRBD1
V: TRBV5-5
J: TRBJ1-5
size: .

DNA: TGTGCCAGCAGCTTAGAACGGGGTAACGGTGAAGCTTTCTTT
CDR3: CASSLERGNGEAFF
D: .
V: TRBV7-8
J: TRBJ1-1
size: .

DNA: TGTGCCAGTAGGGGGGTAACCTCCGGGACTAGCGGGATGAATGGTCGGGACAATGAGCAGTTCTTC
CDR3: CASRGVTSGTSGMNGRDNEQFF
D: TRBD2
V: TRBV19
J: TRBJ2-1
size: .

DNA: TGTGCCAGCAGCTACGGTTTTGAAGCTTTCTTT
CDR3: CASSYGFEAFF
D: .
V: TRBV11-2
J: TRBJ1-1
size: .

DNA: TGTGCCAGCAGCGTATTGTCTAGCGGGAGTATGGTAGGTGAGCAGTTCTTC
CDR3: CASSVLSSGSMVGEQFF
D: TRBD2
V: TRBV9
J: TRBJ2-1
size: .

DNA: TGTGCCAGCAGCCGCAGGGGTCCGTCCTATAATTCACCCCTCCACTTT
CDR3: CASSRRGPSYNSPLHF
D: .
V: TRBV13
J: TRBJ1-6
size: .

DNA: TGTGCCAGCAGGGTTAGCGGGGGGGCCGATACGCAGTATTTT
CDR3: CASRVSGGADTQYF
D: TRBD2
V: TRBV7-3
J: TRBJ2-3
size: .

DNA: TGTGCCAGCAGCGTAGGTGACACCTTCAATTCACCCCTCCACTTT
CDR3: CASSVGDTFNSPLHF
D: .
V: TRBV9
J: TRBJ1-6
size: .

DNA: TGTGCCACCTCCAGTAGACAGGGGTACGAGCAGTACTTC
CDR3: CATSSRQGYEQYF
D: TRBD1
V: TRBV15
J: TRBJ2-7
size: once

DNA: TGTGCCAGCAGCTCACAAAACAGGGACGGCGAAAAACTGTTTTTT
CDR3: CASSSQNRDGEKLFF
D: .
V: TRBV6-1
J: TRBJ1-4
size: .

DNA: TGTGCCAGTAGTAAGGGGGCGGCCTATGGCTACACCTTC
CDR3: CASSKGAAYGYTF
D: TRBD1
V: TRBV19
J: TRBJ1-2
size: .

DNA: TGTGCCAGCAGCTCCGGGACAGGGGTCGGGGCCAACGTCCTGACTTTC
CDR3: CASSSGTGVGANVLTF
D: TRBD1
V: TRBV6-4
J: TRBJ2-6
size: few

DNA: TGTGCCAGCAGTGAAGGTCATTCCTACTATGGCTACACCTTC
CDR3: CASSEGHSYYGYTF
D: .
V: TRBV6-1
J: TRBJ1-2
size: .

DNA: TGTGCCAGCAGTTACTGGGCAGATGGCTACACCTTC
CDR3: CASSYWADGYTF
D: .
V: TRBV6-6
J: TRBJ1-2
size: once